One T cell receptor beta chain is described in this entry. Its cognate antigen has yet to be identified. Per-base quality was not reported, and no clone a single base away is much larger than it. TCRbeta CDR3 regions were amplified from genomic DNA using the immunoSEQ Assay, a bias-controlled multiplex PCR. The authors' pipeline ran thus. The number of nucleated cells in each sample was estimated from the amplification of reference gene primers within the assay. To quantify the absolute abundance of each unique TCRbeta CDR3 rearrangement, sequence reads were collapsed and filtered. Productive Simpson clonality was computed per sample as the square root of Simpson's diversity index over productive rearrangements. TCRdb re-hosts the immuneACCESS table, in-frame sequences only. Its copies lack some clones; in the studies checked, an unresolved V gene accounts for under half of them, and the cause for the rest is not known. V and J calls and clone size come straight from that table; D and trimming were deduced from the DNA. Here the sample has 28,000 or so clones; approximately 86% occur a single time. The ten largest clonotypes hold approximately 24% of the sample.

Collaborating institutions collected whole blood in K2EDTA tubes following their own protocols. For TCRbeta analysis, collaborator samples were shipped as frozen whole blood, as isolated PBMCs, or as DNA extracted from either sample type. This sample was taken from a study of blood T cell repertoires in COVID-19 (dated by TCRdb to 2020 to 2021). Regarding the research as a whole: The collaborator samples originated in the United States, Italy and Spain and spanned the acute and convalescent phases of COVID-19. Where available, HLA class I and class II types were taken from metadata supplied by the sample provider and were not determined by assay-based typing. The samples were drawn from two sources: the first 160 participants of the ongoing ImmuneRACE study, and over 950 subjects contributed by 6 global collaborators. The repertoires were released in a freely available public database meant as a resource for research on the immune response to SARS-CoV-2. The material from the prospective study consisted of cDNA or gDNA derived from T cells, B-cell-depleted T cells, or PBMCs. The sample metadata nearly always contained a de-identified subject ID, COVID-19 status, age in years and sex. Deeply sampled blood TCRbeta repertoires from subjects exposed to, actively infected with, or recovered from COVID-19 were included in the dataset. General study outcomes and caveats: The quantity of clinical and demographic metadata differed by source and by participant and was supplied without curation.

Deletion took 0 bases off V and 5 bases off J, with a span of 10 bases between the germline ends. The germline V gene (reference sequence) sets CDR1 to LGHDT and CDR2 to YNNKEL. Including cysteine and phenylalanine, the CDR3 has 14 amino acids. Of all the DNA, just the CDR3 is kept, 42 bases in frame from base 1. The chain couples TRBV3-1 (or the pseudogene TRBV3-2) to TRBJ2-5; the D segment cannot be called with confidence. Sequenced: peripheral blood. The sequence came from a human donor in a cohort sampled during active COVID-19. CDR3 region: CASSQDYGAETQYF. The DNA reads TGTGCCAGCAGCCAAGATTATGGTGCGGAGACCCAGTACTTC.